This T cell receptor (beta chain) came from a study of graft-versus-host responses after intestinal transplantation. Overall study: Transplants given to recipients were multivisceral, liver-intestinal, or isolated intestinal. Induction with anti-thymocyte globulin, then tacrolimus and steroids for around three years, was given to all recipients.

Study-wide results and caveats: Detected in recipient marrow were GvH clones, some of which were first observed in ileum or blood.

The germline gives CDR1 SGHRS, CDR2 YFSETQ. This CDR3 is built from 17 residues. V shed 0 bases and J 5 bases; nucleotides not matched to a gene: 11. Details on this clone: Its specificity is not known.

Some clones are missing from TCRdb's copy, which holds only in-frame ones; the method was immunoSEQ multiplex PCR. The table records approximately 88,000 clones, less than 95% of them present only once. The chain is built from TRBV5-1 and TRBJ2-1, with 7 bases identical to TRBD1. Sequences were derived from unstimulated CD4+ T cells sorted from spleen or lymph node cells, sampled before transplant. The sequence came from a human donor who was the organ donor for an intestinal transplant. The CDR3 nucleotides are TGCGCCAGCAGCTTGGCCATGAGACAGGGTAATAACAATGAGCAGTTCTTC. It encodes CASSLAMRQGNNNEQFF.